This TCR beta chain was found in a study of shared clonotypes between healthy human individuals (TCRdb year 2020). In terms of the full investigation: A couple of women and a few men aged 18 to 49 years were included in the cohort. Libraries were prepared and TCR repertoires were sequenced by different laboratories using diverse techniques, in order to increase sequencing depth and limit assay-specific biases. To estimate repertoire size and how much clonotype sharing occurs between individuals, the study deeply sequenced the blood TCR repertoires of about five healthy adults. Per donor, three plates each were used for CD4 naive and CD4 memory, two for CD8 naive, and one for CD8 memory. Each donor's leukapheresis produced roughly between roughly 0.85 and 10 billion PBMCs. Study-level results and caveats: Sampling was limited to blood, and TCR repertoires in tissue likely differ from TCR repertoires in blood. Naive subsets generally had larger estimated clonotype richness than memory subsets. Across a handful of donors, roughly 5% of naive CD4, more than 3% of naive CD8, roughly 2.2% of memory CD4, and 0.4% of memory CD8 clonotypes were shared. Based on pairwise subsampling, the degree of clonotype sharing among donors was expected to be affected by sequencing depth. Higher generation probabilities were observed for clonotypes shared by all four sorted-subset donors than for non-shared clonotypes. The genetic and exposure-history diversity represented was limited by the small number of donors. Rarefaction of sorted-subset datasets indicated incomplete sequencing despite the large sequencing depth.

Based on the germline V gene (reference sequence), the CDR1 and CDR2 sequences are GTSNPN and SVGIG. V sheds 3 bases and J sheds 1 base, leaving 4 bases between their ends. The CDR3 measures 12 amino acids from cysteine to phenylalanine. The DNA shown is the 36-base CDR3, in frame from base 1. This clone occurred a few times. The target of this receptor is not known. Nothing much larger sits one base from this clone, and base qualities are not available. Other DNA sequences in the same sample also yield this CDR3. Using the deep immunoSEQ assay, multiplex PCR amplified TCR CDR3 regions from genomic DNA. For each cell subset, the extracted genomic DNA was distributed evenly across all wells of several immunoSEQ 96-well plates, and each plate served as one replicate. Each replicate PCR for sorted subsets received about 200 ng genomic DNA, equal to about 30,000 T cell genomes. Purified libraries were measured with a Qubit 3.0 fluorometer, size-checked on a Bioanalyzer 2100, and measured again with the KAPA Library Quantification kit. Every immunoSEQ 96-well plate was sequenced on a separate single-read 150-cycle Illumina NextSeq 550 flow cell. As for how the authors treated the data: Because the immunoSEQ output held only junctional sequences and lacked quality scores, the filtering could not match the filtering applied to full-length reads. Sequences were annotated with PyIR, a Python wrapper for IgBLAST v1.9, and V/J genes and CDR3 were assigned using IMGT germline references. Reads were filtered out if the reads had weak V/J assignments (E-value above 1e-6), no CDR3, stop codons, out-of-frame junctions, or ambiguous translated residues. A V3J clonotype was defined by an identical inferred V gene, J gene, and CDR3 amino acid sequence. Percentage overlap between repertoires was calculated by dividing the number of shared unique clonotypes by the size of the smaller repertoire. Richness of each repertoire was evaluated using RTK rarefaction, the Chao1 estimator, and Recon v2.1 estimates of unobserved clonotypes. OLGA was used to compute generation probabilities for all TCRbeta clonotypes that the gDNA method yielded from a handful of donors. What TCRdb holds here is the immuneACCESS table cut down to in-frame rearrangements. Part of the clones is not present; checked against another copy, under half of the missing clones reflect an unresolved V gene, and the others are unexplained. The DNA was the basis for D and trimming; V, J and clone size are from that table. The table for this sample lists roughly 2.6 million clones; roughly nine tenths of them were counted only once. Clones ranked in the top ten supply about 0.13% of the sample.

Donors were healthy HIV-negative adults with no recently reported acute infections or vaccinations. Every donor was a Caucasian adult living in Nashville, Tennessee, USA. Magnetic negative selection was used to enrich CD4+ T cells, after which naive cells were positively selected on CD45RA and the negative fraction became the memory subset. Blood was collected by leukapheresis, and PBMCs were isolated by Ficoll-Histopaque density gradient centrifugation and then cryopreserved in liquid nitrogen vapor phase. Analytical flow cytometry was used to check the purity and quantity of each magnetically sorted T cell population. From each sorted fraction, genomic DNA was isolated and quantified by UV absorbance on a Nanodrop 2000c.

The sequenced sample was naive CD4+ T cells sorted from blood. The sample's cell subset or site label, decoded: CD45RA+ positively selected. This TCR was recovered from a man aged 18 to 29 in good health. This receptor chain uses TRBV30 and TRBJ1-3; no confident D gene assignment can be made. CDR3 region: CAWRLSGNTIYF. The nucleotide sequence reads as follows: TGTGCCTGGAGGTTGTCTGGAAACACCATATATTTT.